One sample yielded the 7 T cell receptor beta chains listed below, sequenced in a study of Ad26.COV2.S vaccination and SARS-CoV-2 variants. Clones were sequenced by immunoSEQ multiplex PCR, and TCRdb holds only the in-frame ones, with some missing. The sample lists some 350,000 clones, just over 90% seen once, with roughly 3.9% in the top ten. This material consisted of peripheral blood, taken after recovery from COVID-19. The receptors derive from a human donor who had recovered from COVID-19.

In DNA form, the CDR3 reads TGTGCCAGCAGCCCCGGGACAGGGGTTCGAGGAGAGACCCAGTACTTC. It yields the protein CASSPGTGVRGETQYF. The chain uses TRBV7-2 and TRBJ2-5; 10 positions agree with TRBD1. The V segment lost 5 bases and the J segment 4 bases; nucleotides outside the gene matches: 10. The germline V gene encodes CDR1 SGHTA and CDR2 FQGNSA. The CDR3 is 16 amino acids.

This clone has just one count. The genes are TRBV19 and TRBJ2-1, with D unclear. The germline CDR1 and CDR2 sequences are LNHDA and SQIVND (reference sequence). The CDR3 runs to 13 residues. V lost 8 bases and J lost 3, with 11 bases in between. CDR3 sequence (DNA): TGTGCCAGTGCTTATGGGTACTACAATGAGCAGTTCTTC. It yields the protein CASAYGYYNEQFF.

The chain combines TRBV2 with TRBJ1-4; D gene ambiguous. V lost 7 bases to trimming and J lost 2 bases, with 11 bases between them. Germline V gives CDR1 SNHLY, CDR2 FYNNEI. The CDR3 sequence is 14 residues long. The CDR3 DNA reads TGTGCCAGCAACCAGGTGGTGACTAATGAAAAACTGTTTTTT. Protein sequence: CASNQVVTNEKLFF.

J is TRBJ1-2 and V is TRBV13; possibly TRBD1 for D (5 bases). This CDR3 region has 14 residues. Germline CDR1 reads PRHDT; CDR2 reads FYEKMQ (reference sequence). V gave up 2 bases and J gave up 5 bases, with 12 bases separating them. CDR3 amino acids: CASSLFSREYGYTF. The CDR3, as DNA: TGTGCCAGCAGCTTATTCTCCAGGGAGTATGGCTACACCTTC.

The chain has TRBV5-4 and TRBJ1-1, with D possibly matching TRBD1 (6 bases). The CDR3 is 11 amino acids. The ends were cut back, 4 bases at V and 8 bases at J, with 9 bases in the middle. Germline loops: CDR1 SGHNT, CDR2 YYREEE (reference sequence). CDR3 in amino acids: CASSQGIEAFF. The CDR3 DNA reads TGTGCCAGCAGCCAGGGGATCGAAGCTTTCTTT. Complete variable domain (other parts from reference TRBV5-4 and TRBJ1-1): ETGVTQSPTHLIKTRGQQVTLRCSSQSGHNTVSWYQQALGQGPQFIFQYYREEENGRGNFPPRFSGLQFPNYSSELNVNALELDDSALYLCASSQGIEAFFGQGTRLTVV.

The chain joins TRBV7-9 to TRBJ1-1; D unresolved. The germline CDR1 and CDR2 sequences are SEHNR and FQNEAQ (reference sequence). This CDR3 region has 14 residues. The V end was cut by 6 bases, the J end by 1 base, with 12 bases between. This chain's CDR3 is CASRPDRSNTEAFF. The CDR3 region has the DNA TGTGCCAGCAGACCGGACCGATCGAACACTGAAGCTTTCTTT.

V usage is TRBV12-5 and J usage is TRBJ1-1; no reliable D call. This CDR3 comprises 11 residues. Trimming cost V 3 bases and J 2 bases, with 1 base left between them. Per the germline V gene, CDR1 is LGHNT and CDR2 is FRNRAP. The DNA for the CDR3 is TGTGCTAGTGGTTTTAACACTGAAGCTTTCTTT. It codes for CASGFNTEAFF.